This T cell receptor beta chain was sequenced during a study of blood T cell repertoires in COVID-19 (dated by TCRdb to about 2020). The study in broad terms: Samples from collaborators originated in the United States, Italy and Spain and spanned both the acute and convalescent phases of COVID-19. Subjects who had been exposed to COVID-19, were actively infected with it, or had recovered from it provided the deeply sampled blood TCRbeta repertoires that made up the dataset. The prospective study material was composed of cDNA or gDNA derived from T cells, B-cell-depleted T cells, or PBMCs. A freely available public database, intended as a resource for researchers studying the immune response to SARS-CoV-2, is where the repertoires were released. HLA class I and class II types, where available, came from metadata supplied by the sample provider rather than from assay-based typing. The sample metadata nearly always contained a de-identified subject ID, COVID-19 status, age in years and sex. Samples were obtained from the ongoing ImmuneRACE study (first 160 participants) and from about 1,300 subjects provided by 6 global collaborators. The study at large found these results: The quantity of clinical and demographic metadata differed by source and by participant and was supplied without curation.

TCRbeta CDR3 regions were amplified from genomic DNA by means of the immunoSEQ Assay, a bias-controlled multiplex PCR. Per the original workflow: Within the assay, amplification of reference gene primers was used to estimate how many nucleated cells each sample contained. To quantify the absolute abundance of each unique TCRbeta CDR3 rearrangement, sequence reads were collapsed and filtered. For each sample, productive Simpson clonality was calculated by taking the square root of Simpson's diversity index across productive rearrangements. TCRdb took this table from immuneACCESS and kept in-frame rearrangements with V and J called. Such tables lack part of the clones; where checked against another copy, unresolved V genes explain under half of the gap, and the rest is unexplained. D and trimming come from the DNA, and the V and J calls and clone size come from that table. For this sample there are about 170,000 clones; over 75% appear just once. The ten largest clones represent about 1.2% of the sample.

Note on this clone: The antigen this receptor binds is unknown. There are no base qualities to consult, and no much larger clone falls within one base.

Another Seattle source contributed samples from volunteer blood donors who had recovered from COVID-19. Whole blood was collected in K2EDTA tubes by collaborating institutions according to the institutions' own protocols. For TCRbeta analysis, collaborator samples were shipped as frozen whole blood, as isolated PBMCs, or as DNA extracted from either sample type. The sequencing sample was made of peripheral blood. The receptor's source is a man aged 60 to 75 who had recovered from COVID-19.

The sequenced DNA is TGTGCCAGCAGTTTGGCAGGGCCCTATGGCTACACCTTC. Translated, it reads CASSLAGPYGYTF. This chain is built from TRBV27 and TRBJ1-2; the D gene is possibly TRBD1, with 5 bases matching. V is reduced by 3 bases and J by 4 bases, leaving a spacing of 9 bases between them. The CDR3 has 13 amino acids, counting the end cysteine and phenylalanine. Only CDR3 DNA remains: 39 bases, in frame from the first base. Via the germline V gene (reference sequence), CDR1 is MNHEY and CDR2 SMNVEV.